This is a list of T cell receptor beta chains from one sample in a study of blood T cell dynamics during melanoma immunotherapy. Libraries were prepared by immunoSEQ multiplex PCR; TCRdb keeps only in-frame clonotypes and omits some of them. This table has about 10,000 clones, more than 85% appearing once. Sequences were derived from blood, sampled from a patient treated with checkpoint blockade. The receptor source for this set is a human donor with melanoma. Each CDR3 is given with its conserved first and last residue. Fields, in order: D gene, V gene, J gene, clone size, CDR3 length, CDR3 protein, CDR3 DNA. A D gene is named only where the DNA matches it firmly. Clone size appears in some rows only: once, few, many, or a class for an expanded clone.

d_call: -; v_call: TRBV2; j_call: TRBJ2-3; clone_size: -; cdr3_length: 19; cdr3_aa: CASSGRASGSWQDADTQYF; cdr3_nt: TGTGCCAGCAGTGGTCGGGCTAGTGGTAGCTGGCAGGACGCGGATACGCAGTATTTT
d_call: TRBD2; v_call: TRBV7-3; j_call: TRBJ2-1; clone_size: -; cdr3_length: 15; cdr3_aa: CASSRTSANVDEQFF; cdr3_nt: TGTGCCAGCAGCAGGACTAGCGCCAACGTGGATGAGCAGTTCTTC
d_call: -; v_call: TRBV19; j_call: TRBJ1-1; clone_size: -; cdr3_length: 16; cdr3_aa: CASSGGLSSGGTEAFF; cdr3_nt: TGTGCCAGTTCTGGGGGCTTGAGTTCTGGGGGCACTGAAGCTTTCTTT
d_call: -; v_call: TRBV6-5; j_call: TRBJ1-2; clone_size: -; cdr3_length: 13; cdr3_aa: CASRGLGNYGYTF; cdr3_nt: TGTGCCAGCAGAGGCTTAGGGAACTATGGCTACACCTTC
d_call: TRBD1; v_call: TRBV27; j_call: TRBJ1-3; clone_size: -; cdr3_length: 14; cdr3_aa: CASRTGGPGNTIYF; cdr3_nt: TGTGCCAGCAGAACAGGGGGCCCTGGAAACACCATATATTTT
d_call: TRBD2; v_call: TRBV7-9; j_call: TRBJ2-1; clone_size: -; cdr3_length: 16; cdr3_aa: CASSSALAGAEDEQFF; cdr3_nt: TGTGCCAGCAGCTCAGCCTTAGCGGGAGCAGAGGATGAGCAGTTCTTC
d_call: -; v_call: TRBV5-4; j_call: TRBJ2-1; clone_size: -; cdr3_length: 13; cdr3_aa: CASSTTGTREQFF; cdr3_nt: TGTGCCAGCAGCACGACCGGGACCAGGGAGCAGTTCTTC
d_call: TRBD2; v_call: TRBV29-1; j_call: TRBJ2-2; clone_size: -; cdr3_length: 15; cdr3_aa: CSARVAGGSTGELFF; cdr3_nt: TGCAGCGCCCGTGTAGCGGGAGGATCCACCGGGGAGCTGTTTTTT
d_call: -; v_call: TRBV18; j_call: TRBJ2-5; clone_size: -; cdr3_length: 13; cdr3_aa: CASSPPLRETQYF; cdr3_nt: TGTGCCAGCTCCCCCCCCCTCCGGGAGACCCAGTACTTC
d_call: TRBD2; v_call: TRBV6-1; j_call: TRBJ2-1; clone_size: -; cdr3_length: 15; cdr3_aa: CASIQGLADYNEQFF; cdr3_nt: TGTGCCAGCATCCAGGGACTAGCGGACTACAATGAGCAGTTCTTC
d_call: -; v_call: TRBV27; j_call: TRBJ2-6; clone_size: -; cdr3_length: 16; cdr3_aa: CASRRTRFSGANVLTF; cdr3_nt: TGTGCCAGCAGGAGGACACGTTTCTCTGGGGCCAACGTCCTGACTTTC
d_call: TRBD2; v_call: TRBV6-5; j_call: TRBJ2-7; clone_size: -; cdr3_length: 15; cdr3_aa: CASRKNSGRGGEQYF; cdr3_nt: TGTGCCAGCCGTAAAAATAGCGGGAGAGGCGGGGAGCAGTACTTC
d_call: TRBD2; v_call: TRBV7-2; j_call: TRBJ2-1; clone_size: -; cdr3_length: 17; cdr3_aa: CASSLGPGSGGSNEQFF; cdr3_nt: TGTGCCAGCAGCTTAGGGCCCGGTAGCGGGGGATCAAATGAGCAGTTCTTC
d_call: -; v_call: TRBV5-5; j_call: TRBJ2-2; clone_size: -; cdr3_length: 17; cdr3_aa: CASSLEAGWMGTGELFF; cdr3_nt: TGTGCCAGCAGCTTGGAAGCAGGGTGGATGGGCACCGGGGAGCTGTTTTTT
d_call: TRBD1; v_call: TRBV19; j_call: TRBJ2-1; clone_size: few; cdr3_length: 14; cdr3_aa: CASSTGTGLNEQFF; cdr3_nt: TGTGCCAGTAGTACTGGGACAGGACTGAATGAGCAGTTCTTC
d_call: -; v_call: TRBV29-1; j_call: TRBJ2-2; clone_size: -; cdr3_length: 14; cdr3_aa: CSVVLAANTGELFF; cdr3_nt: TGCAGCGTTGTATTAGCGGCGAACACCGGGGAGCTGTTTTTT
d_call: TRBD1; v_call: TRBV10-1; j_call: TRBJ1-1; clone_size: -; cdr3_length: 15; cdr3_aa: CASSEARGINTEAFF; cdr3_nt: TGCGCCAGCAGTGAGGCCAGGGGGATTAACACTGAAGCTTTCTTT
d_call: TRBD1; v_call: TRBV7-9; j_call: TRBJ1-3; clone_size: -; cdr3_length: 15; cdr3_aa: CASSPTGDTGNTIYF; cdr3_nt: TGTGCCAGCAGCCCCACAGGGGATACTGGAAACACCATATATTTT
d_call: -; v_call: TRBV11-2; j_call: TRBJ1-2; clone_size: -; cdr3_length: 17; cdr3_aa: CASSAGGSFSTNYGYTF; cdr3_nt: TGTGCCAGCAGCGCGGGGGGGTCGTTCAGTACAAACTATGGCTACACCTTC
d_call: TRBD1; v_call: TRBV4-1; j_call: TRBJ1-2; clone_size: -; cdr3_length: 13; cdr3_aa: CASSLQGRYGYTF; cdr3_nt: TGCGCCAGCAGCCTACAGGGGAGGTATGGCTACACCTTC
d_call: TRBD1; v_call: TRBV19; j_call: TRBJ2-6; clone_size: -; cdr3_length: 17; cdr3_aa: CASNSRQGASGANVLTF; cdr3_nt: TGTGCCAGTAACTCAAGACAGGGGGCTTCGGGGGCCAACGTCCTGACTTTC
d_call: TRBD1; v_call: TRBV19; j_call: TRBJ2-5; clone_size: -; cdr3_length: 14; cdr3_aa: CASSPGQVQETQYF; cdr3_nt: TGTGCCAGCTCCCCGGGACAGGTACAAGAGACCCAGTACTTC
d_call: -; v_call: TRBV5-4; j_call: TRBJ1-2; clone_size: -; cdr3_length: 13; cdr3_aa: CASSLVEVYGYTF; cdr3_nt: TGTGCCAGCAGCTTGGTAGAGGTCTATGGCTACACCTTC